Each of the 16 T cell receptor beta chains below was sequenced from the same sample in a study of shared clonotypes between healthy human individuals. This table comes from immunoSEQ multiplex PCR, and its TCRdb copy is limited to in-frame clones, with some not included. The sample lists about 480,000 clones, more than 65% occurring once. The sequenced material came from PBMCs. The source is a woman aged 40 to 55 in good health. Some clones in this sample may be carry-over from other donors' samples.

The V and J genes are TRBV7-8 and TRBJ1-3; TRBD1 matches at 12 bases. CDR1 and CDR2 (germline): SGHVS, FQNEAQ. The V segment lost 1 base and the J segment 0 bases; nucleotides outside the gene matches: 10. The CDR3 is made up of 20 amino acids. CDR3 in amino acids: CASSLGVRDRGLNSGNTIYF. The DNA of the CDR3 is TGTGCCAGCAGCTTAGGTGTCCGGGACAGGGGGCTGAACTCTGGAAACACCATATATTTT.

This rearrangement joins TRBV7-3 to TRBJ2-1; D possibly corresponds to TRBD1 (6 bases). Trimming removed 4 bases at V and 4 bases at J, with 14 bases between. The CDR3 spans 15 residues. Germline CDR1 SGHTA, CDR2 FQGTGA. As DNA, the CDR3 is TGTGCCAGCAGCTCATCCGGGACAACATACAATGAGCAGTTCTTC. As protein: CASSSSGTTYNEQFF.

This chain uses TRBV19 with TRBJ2-3, with 7 bases that match TRBD2. The germline V gene has CDR1 LNHDA and CDR2 SQIVND (reference sequence). V shed 9 bases and J 2 bases; nucleotides not matched to a gene: 8. CDR3 length: 14 residues. DNA for the CDR3: TGTGCCAGCCATCCCGCGGGAGTCACAGATACGCAGTATTTT. It specifies CASHPAGVTDTQYF. Looking up the rest from reference TRBV19 and TRBJ2-3 gives the full variable domain: DGGITQSPKYLFRKEGQNVTLSCEQNLNHDAMYWYRQDPGQGLRLIYYSQIVNDFQKGDIAEGYSVSREKKESFPLTVTSAQKNPTAFYLCASHPAGVTDTQYFGPGTRLTVL.

This chain's CDR3 is CASSSAHTYEQYF. The CDR3 nucleotides read TGTGCCAGCAGCTCGGCCCATACCTACGAGCAGTACTTC. V and J are TRBV7-9 and TRBJ2-7; D not resolved. V was clipped by 4 bases and J by 2 bases, with 9 bases between them. The V gene's germline CDR1 is SEHNR and CDR2 FQNEAQ (reference sequence). This CDR3 comprises 13 residues.

J is TRBJ2-7 and V is TRBV11-2; 8 nucleotides agree with TRBD2. The CDR3 length is 18 residues. CDR1 and CDR2 (germline): SGHAT, FQNNGV. J was trimmed by 2 bases and V by 4 bases; bases with no gene match: 16. The CDR3 is CASSSEARIAGRAYEQYF. For the CDR3, the DNA is TGTGCCAGCAGCTCCGAAGCTCGAATAGCGGGAAGGGCCTACGAGCAGTACTTC.

The V gene is TRBV2, the J gene TRBJ1-1; 10 nucleotides align to TRBD1. The CDR3 spans 16 residues. Germline V gene sequence: CDR1 SNHLY, CDR2 FYNNEI. Unmatched junction bases numbered 7, after V lost 4 bases and J lost 2 bases. In DNA, the CDR3 is TGTGCCAGCAGTGCGGGACAGGGGAGGGGTAACACTGAAGCTTTCTTT. Translation gives CASSAGQGRGNTEAFF.

The rearrangement uses TRBV27 and TRBJ2-5; 15 bases line up with TRBD2. The trim removed 2 bases at V and 2 bases at J, leaving 18 bases unmatched. This CDR3 is built from 22 residues. From germline, CDR1 is MNHEY and CDR2 SMNVEV (reference sequence). The CDR3 protein is CASSLTGLAGGPRGTLQETQYF. CDR3 nucleotides: TGTGCCAGCAGTTTAACTGGACTAGCGGGAGGGCCAAGGGGCACCTTGCAAGAGACCCAGTACTTC.

For the CDR3, the DNA is TGCGCCAGCAGCCCCCTCATGGACAGGGGAGATTTGCGGGAAAAACTGTTTTTT. Translation gives CASSPLMDRGDLREKLFF. The J gene is TRBJ1-4, the V gene TRBV4-1; 9 bases are shared with TRBD1. Germline V gene lookup returns CDR1 MGHRA and CDR2 YSYEKL. CDR3 length: 18 amino acids. Trimming removed 4 bases from V and 8 bases from J; junction bases left unmatched: 17.

The V gene is TRBV6-1, the J gene TRBJ2-7; 9 positions match TRBD1. CDR3 size: 13 residues. Trimming at V came to 6 bases and at J to 2 bases, leaving 2 bases not matched to a gene. Germline V gene lookup returns CDR1 MNHNS and CDR2 SASEGT. The CDR3 spells CASRGTGTYEQYF. The CDR3 DNA follows: TGTGCCAGCAGGGGGACAGGGACCTACGAGCAGTACTTC.

This clone was seen just once. V gene TRBV19 combines with J gene TRBJ2-3, with D possibly matching TRBD2 (5 bases). Per germline, CDR1 LNHDA and CDR2 SQIVND (reference sequence). The CDR3 length is 15 residues. V was pared by 4 bases and J by 2 bases, with 13 bases between. The CDR3 coding sequence is TGTGCCAGTAGTACCCCCGACGGGGTCACAGATACGCAGTATTTT. Its protein product is CASSTPDGVTDTQYF. Filled out from reference TRBV19 and TRBJ2-3, the complete variable domain reads DGGITQSPKYLFRKEGQNVTLSCEQNLNHDAMYWYRQDPGQGLRLIYYSQIVNDFQKGDIAEGYSVSREKKESFPLTVTSAQKNPTAFYLCASSTPDGVTDTQYFGPGTRLTVL.

The rearrangement joins TRBV25-1 to TRBJ2-1; 7 nucleotides line up with TRBD2. Germline CDR1 MGHDK, CDR2 SYGVNS. The length of the CDR3 is 16 residues. V gave up 4 bases and J gave up 2 bases; unmatched junction bases: 8. CDR3 coding DNA: TGTGCCAGCAGTGGGGGAGGGACTACCACCTACAATGAGCAGTTCTTC. Encoded protein: CASSGGGTTTYNEQFF.

The chain employs TRBV5-1 and TRBJ2-2, with D perhaps matching TRBD1 (5 bases). Germline V gene sequence: CDR1 SGHRS, CDR2 YFSETQ. V dropped 3 bases and J dropped 6 bases, with 15 bases sitting between them. The CDR3 spans 15 residues. The CDR3 region is CASSSSQGFAGELFF. The CDR3, as DNA: TGCGCCAGCAGCTCATCCCAGGGTTTCGCCGGGGAGCTGTTTTTT.

The chain carries TRBV14 and TRBJ2-5; 7 bases are shared with TRBD2. The CDR3 runs to 19 residues. The germline V gene encodes CDR1 SGHDN and CDR2 FVKESK. The V segment lost 0 bases and the J segment 5 bases; nucleotides outside the gene matches: 18. The CDR3 sequence: CASSQDEGSAGFDRETQYF. In DNA form, the CDR3 reads TGTGCCAGCAGCCAAGATGAGGGCTCAGCGGGGTTTGATAGGGAGACCCAGTACTTC. Filled out from reference TRBV14 and TRBJ2-5, the complete variable domain reads EAGVTQFPSHSVIEKGQTVTLRCDPISGHDNLYWYRRVMGKEIKFLLHFVKESKQDESGMPNNRFLAERTGGTYSTLKVQPAELEDSGVYFCASSQDEGSAGFDRETQYFGPGTRLLVL.

The V and J genes are TRBV5-8 and TRBJ2-1; D ambiguous. Germline V CDR1 and CDR2: SGHTS, YDEGEE. V lost 4 bases, J lost 7 bases, and 18 bases lay in between. The CDR3 sequence is 15 residues long. As DNA, the CDR3 is TGTGCCAGCAGCCAGGCCGGGCCCTGGATGAATGAGCAGTTCTTC. This gives the protein CASSQAGPWMNEQFF.

This chain links TRBV18 with TRBJ2-1; 7 bases fit TRBD2. The junction had 6 bases not matched to a gene; V was cut back by 3 bases and J by 4 bases. This CDR3 has 15 amino acids. CDR1 is KGHSH, CDR2 LQKENI, per germline. The CDR3 region is CASSPIAGNYNEQFF. As DNA, the CDR3 is TGTGCCAGCTCACCGATAGCGGGTAATTACAATGAGCAGTTCTTC.

This clone has more than one count but fewer than ten. This chain links TRBV5-1 with TRBJ2-7; tentatively, D is TRBD1 (5 bases). V dropped 2 bases and J dropped 3 bases, with 18 bases sitting between them. The CDR3 totals 16 residues. From germline, CDR1 is SGHRS and CDR2 YFSETQ. The CDR3 region has the DNA TGCGCCAGCAGCTTCCATGGGGCAGGTTTATACTACGAGCAGTACTTC. Protein product: CASSFHGAGLYYEQYF.